This T cell receptor (beta chain) appears in the sequencing data of a study of T cell changes during pregnancy in multiple sclerosis. The ends lost 5 bases at V and 2 bases at J; junction bases unmatched: 12. Germline V CDR1 and CDR2: MNHEY, SMNVEV (reference sequence). CDR3 length: 17 residues. Generated by immunoSEQ multiplex PCR, the TCRdb table keeps only in-frame clones and is missing some. The sample lists about 100,000 clones, approximately 93% occurring once. This receptor was identified in a female donor with multiple sclerosis, enrolled in a pregnancy study. The gene calls are TRBV27 and TRBJ1-2; 9 positions match TRBD1. The sample here was peripheral blood, taken after pregnancy. Written as DNA, the CDR3 is TGTGCCAGCAGTGGAATGCGAACAGGGGGCATCAACTATGGCTACACCTTC. Translated: CASSGMRTGGINYGYTF.